One and the same sample provided the 26 T cell receptor beta chains below, sequenced in a study of T cell responses to AZD1222 COVID-19 vaccine (dated by TCRdb to the early 2020s). Library creation used the immunoSEQ multiplex PCR assay. The immuneACCESS repertoire file appears here via TCRdb, limited to in-frame rearrangements. These files lack a portion of the clones; in checked studies, under half of the deficit traces to unresolved V genes, and the cause of the others is not known. The sample table contains around 190,000 clones; only one count was recorded for 85% to 90% of them. Roughly 12% of the sample belongs to the ten largest clones. What the time point label conveys for this sample: about 28 days (+/-7) after the second vaccine dose. Sequencing used peripheral blood, obtained 28 days after the second AZD1222 dose. These receptors originate from an adult who received the AZD1222 COVID-19 vaccine.

The V gene is TRBV6-6, the J gene TRBJ1-6; D gene unclear. This CDR3 is built from 16 residues. Germline CDR1 MNHNY, CDR2 SVGAGI (reference sequence). V was trimmed by 1 base and J by 5 bases, leaving 12 bases between them. The CDR3 spells CASSYYKSIDNSPLHF. The CDR3 coding sequence is TGTGCCAGCAGTTACTATAAATCGATCGATAATTCACCCCTCCACTTT.

The chain joins TRBV9 to TRBJ1-3; a weak D match, TRBD1 (5 bases). Trimming shortened V by 3 bases and J by 0 bases, and 10 bases separated the two germline ends. This CDR3 has 15 amino acids. Germline CDR1 is SGDLS and CDR2 is YYNGEE. The DNA for the CDR3 is TGTGCCAGCAGCGCGGGGGACGTCTCTGGAAACACCATATATTTT. Translating gives CASSAGDVSGNTIYF.

In this sample, this clone turned up a few times. The V gene is TRBV7-2, the J gene TRBJ1-1; the D is unclear. From germline, CDR1 is SGHTA and CDR2 FQGNSA. The CDR3 totals 13 residues. CDR3 DNA sequence: TGTGCACTTCAGAAGCGGGGGAACACTGAAGCTTTCTTT. This translates into CALQKRGNTEAFF.

This sequence joins TRBV9 and TRBJ2-6, with D uncertain. The CDR3 has 15 residues. Germline V gene data show CDR1 as SGDLS and CDR2 as YYNGEE. V was clipped by 0 bases and J by 4 bases, with 8 bases between them. Written as DNA, the CDR3 is TGTGCCAGCAGCGTAGAAGGGTCAGGGGCCAACGTCCTGACTTTC. Encoded protein: CASSVEGSGANVLTF.

The chain's CDR3 is CASSEARRNNSPLHF. The CDR3 bases are TGTGCCAGCAGTGAAGCGAGGCGCAACAATTCACCCCTCCACTTT. This rearrangement joins TRBV2 to TRBJ1-6; unclear D gene. Germline CDR1 SNHLY, CDR2 FYNNEI. The CDR3 length is 15 residues. V lost 0 bases, J lost 7 bases, and 10 bases lay in between.

This chain uses TRBV7-6 with TRBJ1-1; the D is unclear. The CDR3 has 11 residues. The germline V and J ends were trimmed by 7 bases and 4 bases, with 7 bases remaining between them. Germline assignment: CDR1 SGHVS and CDR2 FNYEAQ. The CDR3 nucleotides are TGTGCCAGCACCCAAGGCACTGAAGCTTTCTTT. It specifies CASTQGTEAFF.

This clone was detected once. The chain joins TRBV19 to TRBJ2-2, with 11 bases that match TRBD1. V lost 5 bases and J lost 6; bases outside the gene matches: 8. Germline assignment: CDR1 LNHDA and CDR2 SQIVND (reference sequence). This CDR3 is built from 16 residues. The CDR3 reads CASSPRTGGVSGELFF. The CDR3, as DNA: TGTGCCAGTAGTCCACGGACAGGGGGCGTTTCCGGGGAGCTGTTTTTT.

The gene calls are TRBV28 and TRBJ2-1, with TRBD2 matching 11 bases. V gave up 4 bases and J gave up 7 bases; unmatched junction bases: 18. CDR3 length: 19 residues. Germline CDR1 and CDR2: MDHEN and SYDVKM. The CDR3 nucleotides are TGTGCCAGCAGTTATAGCGGGGGGGGCACAAGAGGTAGTAGGAATGAGCAGTTCTTC. It is translated as CASSYSGGGTRGSRNEQFF. Full variable domain (rest looked up from reference TRBV28 and TRBJ2-1): DVKVTQSSRYLVKRTGEKVFLECVQDMDHENMFWYRQDPGLGLRLIYFSYDVKMKEKGDIPEGYSVSREKKERFSLILESASTNQTSMYLCASSYSGGGTRGSRNEQFFGPGTRLTVL.

The J gene is TRBJ1-1, the V gene TRBV5-4, with 10 bases that match TRBD1. From germline, CDR1 is SGHNT and CDR2 YYREEE (reference sequence). Trimming cost V 4 bases and J 1 base; bases outside gene matches: 10. The CDR3 sequence is 17 residues long. The CDR3 region has the DNA TGTGCCAGCAGCAGGGGACAGGGGACCATTAGGAACACTGAAGCTTTCTTT. Protein: CASSRGQGTIRNTEAFF.

The chain recombines TRBV7-2 with TRBJ1-1; a possible D gene is TRBD1 (6 bases). The V and J ends lost 3 bases and 3 bases respectively, with 14 bases between them. Germline V gene data show CDR1 as SGHTA and CDR2 as FQGNSA. The CDR3 runs 15 residues. CDR3 in amino acids: CASSLAGTQYTEAFF. Here the CDR3 DNA reads TGTGCCAGCAGCTTGGCCGGGACACAATACACTGAAGCTTTCTTT. The complete variable domain, with remaining parts taken from reference TRBV7-2 and TRBJ1-1, reads GAGVSQSPSNKVTEKGKDVELRCDPISGHTALYWYRQSLGQGLEFLIYFQGNSAPDKSGLPSDRFSAERTGGSVSTLTIQRTQQEDSAVYLCASSLAGTQYTEAFFGQGTRLTVV.

The chain combines TRBV18 with TRBJ1-2; the match to TRBD1 covers 11 bases. The CDR3 is made up of 15 amino acids. Germline loops: CDR1 KGHSH, CDR2 LQKENI. V shed 6 bases, J shed 8 bases, and the junction held 11 bases outside the gene matches. Here the CDR3 DNA reads TGTGCCAGCTCGAGGACAGGGGGCACTTCTGGGGGCTACACCTTC. Translating gives CASSRTGGTSGGYTF.

This sequence joins TRBV7-3 and TRBJ2-2; TRBD2 might be the D (6 bases). There are 15 residues in the CDR3. Trimming stripped 2 bases from V and 1 base from J, with 8 bases between. Germline CDR1 is SGHTA and CDR2 is FQGTGA. CDR3 residues: CASSLAGGNTGELFF. CDR3 DNA: TGTGCCAGCAGCTTAGCCGGGGGGAACACCGGGGAGCTGTTTTTT.

This clone has a single count. The chain employs TRBV12-3 or TRBV12-4 and TRBJ1-5; D remains unclear. Trimming removed 7 bases at V and 4 bases at J, with 11 bases between. The CDR3 runs to 13 residues. This chain's CDR3 is CASTLTGNQPQHF. DNA of the CDR3: TGTGCCAGCACATTGACTGGTAATCAGCCCCAGCATTTT.

The V gene is TRBV5-1, the J gene TRBJ2-5, with a weak D call TRBD1 (6 bases). The CDR3 runs 14 residues. Germline values: CDR1 SGHRS, CDR2 YFSETQ. With 0 bases removed from V and 2 bases from J, the gap between germline ends came to 8 bases. Here the CDR3 DNA reads TGCGCCAGCAGCTTGGATACAGGGCAAGAGACCCAGTACTTC. This translates into CASSLDTGQETQYF.

The V and J genes are TRBV7-3 and TRBJ1-1; D unresolved. Trimming stripped 6 bases from V and 6 bases from J, with 14 bases between. The length of the CDR3 is 13 residues. Germline V gene sequence: CDR1 SGHTA, CDR2 FQGTGA. As DNA, the CDR3 is TGTGCCAGCAGTATCAAAGGCGGCGCTGAAGCTTTCTTT. This encodes CASSIKGGAEAFF. The whole variable domain, filled in from reference TRBV7-3 and TRBJ1-1, reads GAGVSQTPSNKVTEKGKYVELRCDPISGHTALYWYRQSLGQGPEFLIYFQGTGAADDSGLPNDRFFAVRPEGSVSTLKIQRTERGDSAVYLCASSIKGGAEAFFGQGTRLTVV.

J is TRBJ2-3 and V is TRBV24-1; 13 bases align to TRBD2. This CDR3 has 17 amino acids. The ends lost 3 bases at V and 6 bases at J; junction bases unmatched: 8. Germline CDR1 is KGHDR and CDR2 is SFDVKD. The CDR3 DNA is TGTGCCACCAGTGATCCACTAGCGGGGGGGAACCAGGATACGCAGTATTTT. Translating it yields CATSDPLAGGNQDTQYF.

This clone occurred once. The chain carries TRBV7-9 and TRBJ1-4; 7 nucleotides align to TRBD1. V lost 4 bases, J lost 0 bases, and 8 bases stayed unmatched. Germline CDR1 reads SEHNR; CDR2 reads FQNEAQ (reference sequence). The CDR3 has 17 amino acids. The CDR3 loop is CASSSDRWEATNEKLFF. The CDR3 DNA is TGTGCCAGCAGCTCGGACAGGTGGGAAGCAACTAATGAAAAACTGTTTTTT.

For the CDR3, the DNA is TGCGCCAGCATCAGTGCAGGAAATGCCTACGAGCAGTACTTC. Encoded protein: CASISAGNAYEQYF. The chain has TRBV5-1 and TRBJ2-7; D gene unclear. CDR1 SGHRS and CDR2 YFSETQ come from the germline V gene. There are 14 residues in the CDR3. V was shortened by 6 bases and J by 2 bases, with 15 bases between the two germline ends.

This sequence joins TRBV28 and TRBJ1-1; D is unresolved. Germline V gene sequence: CDR1 MDHEN, CDR2 SYDVKM. The CDR3 has 13 amino acids. Trimming removed 1 base from V and 1 base from J, with 4 bases in between. CDR3 in DNA: TGTGCCAGCAGTTTATTACCGAACACTGAAGCTTTCTTT. Translating gives CASSLLPNTEAFF.

This chain uses TRBV6-2 or TRBV6-3 with TRBJ2-7, with D possibly being TRBD1 (6 bases). In germline, CDR1 is MNHEY, CDR2 SVGEGT. Trimming removed 5 bases from V and 2 bases from J, with 16 bases in between. The CDR3 sequence is 15 residues long. CDR3 protein: CASSDRDTIAYEQYF. The CDR3 DNA reads as TGTGCCAGCAGTGACCGGGACACTATTGCCTACGAGCAGTACTTC.

This sequence joins TRBV4-3 and TRBJ2-5, with 8 bases aligning to TRBD1. The V segment lost 2 bases and the J segment 5 bases; nucleotides outside the gene matches: 7. The germline V gene has CDR1 LGHNA and CDR2 YSLEER. CDR3 length equals 15 residues. This chain's CDR3 is CASSQSRRGLETQYF. CDR3 DNA sequence: TGCGCCAGCAGCCAATCCCGCAGGGGGCTGGAGACCCAGTACTTC.

J is TRBJ1-2 and V is TRBV7-2, with a possible D match to TRBD1 (6 bases). CDR1 SGHTA and CDR2 FQGNSA come from the germline V gene. The CDR3 length is 15 residues. Trimming left V 1 base short and J 7 bases short, with 16 bases between. The CDR3 spells CASSLGGGRSGGYTF. As DNA, the CDR3 is TGTGCCAGCAGCTTAGGAGGGGGGCGATCAGGTGGCTACACCTTC.

This clone was recorded only once. The gene calls are TRBV7-3 and TRBJ2-1; TRBD2 matches 9 bases. J was trimmed by 10 bases and V by 5 bases; bases with no gene match: 6. Germline-derived CDR1 and CDR2 are SGHTA and FQGTGA. The CDR3 sequence is 13 residues long. CDR3 sequence (DNA): TGTGCCAGCAGCCTCAAGCGGGGGGTGGAGCAGTTCTTC. The encoded protein is CASSLKRGVEQFF.

DNA for the CDR3: TGTGCCAGTACCGGTCTTGGGAATCAGCCCCAGCATTTT. Translation: CASTGLGNQPQHF. The rearrangement uses TRBV19 and TRBJ1-5; D not certain. The CDR3 loop spans 13 amino acids. Trimming stripped 7 bases from V and 4 bases from J, with 11 bases between. CDR1 and CDR2 from the germline V gene are LNHDA and SQIVND (reference sequence). The full variable domain, with the rest looked up from reference TRBV19 and TRBJ1-5, is DGGITQSPKYLFRKEGQNVTLSCEQNLNHDAMYWYRQDPGQGLRLIYYSQIVNDFQKGDIAEGYSVSREKKESFPLTVTSAQKNPTAFYLCASTGLGNQPQHFGDGTRLSIL.

The rearrangement links TRBV19 to TRBJ1-4, with 7 bases aligning to TRBD1. This CDR3 contains 14 residues. The V gene end was trimmed by 4 bases and the J gene end by 8 bases; junction bases not matched to a gene: 7. Germline values: CDR1 LNHDA, CDR2 SQIVND (reference sequence). The CDR3 nucleotides are TGTGCCAGTAGTAGGGACAGAAGGATGGAAAAACTGTTTTTT. Residues: CASSRDRRMEKLFF.

The chain links TRBV6-5 to TRBJ1-5; D ambiguous. The CDR3 contains 13 residues. V was pared by 6 bases and J by 4 bases, with 10 bases between. CDR1 and CDR2 (germline): MNHEY, SVGAGI. The CDR3 reads CASSGTFNQPQHF. CDR3 DNA: TGTGCCAGCAGCGGAACCTTTAATCAGCCCCAGCATTTT.